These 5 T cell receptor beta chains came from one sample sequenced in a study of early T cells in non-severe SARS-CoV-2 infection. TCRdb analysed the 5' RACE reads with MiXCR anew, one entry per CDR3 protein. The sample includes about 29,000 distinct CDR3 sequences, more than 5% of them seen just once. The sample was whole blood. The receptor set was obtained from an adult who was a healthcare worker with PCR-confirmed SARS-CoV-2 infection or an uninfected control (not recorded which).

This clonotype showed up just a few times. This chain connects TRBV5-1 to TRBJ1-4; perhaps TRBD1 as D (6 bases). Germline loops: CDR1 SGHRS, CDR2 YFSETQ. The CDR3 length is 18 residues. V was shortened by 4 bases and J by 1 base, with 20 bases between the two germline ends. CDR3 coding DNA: TGCGCCAGCAGCAAAGGGGGTACAGGGATGGGAACTAATGAAAAACTGTTTTTT. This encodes CASSKGGTGMGTNEKLFF.

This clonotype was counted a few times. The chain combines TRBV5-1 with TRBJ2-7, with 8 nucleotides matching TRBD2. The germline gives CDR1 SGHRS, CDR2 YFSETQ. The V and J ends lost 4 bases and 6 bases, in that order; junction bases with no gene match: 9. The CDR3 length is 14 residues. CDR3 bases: TGCGCCAGCAGCCCCTTAGCGGGGTTCGGCGAGCAGTACTTC. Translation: CASSPLAGFGEQYF. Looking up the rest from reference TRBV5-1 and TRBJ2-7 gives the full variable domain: KAGVTQTPRYLIKTRGQQVTLSCSPISGHRSVSWYQQTPGQGLQFLFEYFSETQRNKGNFPGRFSGRQFSNSRSEMNVSTLELGDSALYLCASSPLAGFGEQYFGPGTRLTVT.

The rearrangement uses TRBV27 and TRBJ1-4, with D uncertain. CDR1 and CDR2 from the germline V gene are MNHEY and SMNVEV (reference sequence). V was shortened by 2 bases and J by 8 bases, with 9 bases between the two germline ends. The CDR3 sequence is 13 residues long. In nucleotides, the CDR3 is TGTGCCAGCAGTTTAGGGTACGGGGAAAAACTGTTTTTT. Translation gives CASSLGYGEKLFF.

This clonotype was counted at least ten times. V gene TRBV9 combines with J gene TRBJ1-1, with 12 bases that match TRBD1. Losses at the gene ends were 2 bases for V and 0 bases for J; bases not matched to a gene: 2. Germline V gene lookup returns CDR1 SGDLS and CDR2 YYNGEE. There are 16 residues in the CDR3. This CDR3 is CASSVGTGGLNTEAFF. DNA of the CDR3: TGTGCCAGCAGCGTGGGGACAGGGGGCCTGAACACTGAAGCTTTCTTT.

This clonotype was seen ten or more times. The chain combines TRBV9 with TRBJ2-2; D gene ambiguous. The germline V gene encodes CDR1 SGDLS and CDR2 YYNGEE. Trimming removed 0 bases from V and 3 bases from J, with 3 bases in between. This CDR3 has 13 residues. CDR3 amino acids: CASSVVHTGELFF. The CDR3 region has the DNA TGTGCCAGCAGCGTAGTACACACCGGGGAGCTGTTTTTT.